A selection of T cell receptor beta chains follows, all from one sample in a study of blood T cell repertoires in COVID-19. Measured with immunoSEQ multiplex PCR; TCRdb has only the in-frame clones, and not every one. This repertoire shows roughly 270,000 clones, approximately 88% found once; its top ten account for less than 10%. Material: peripheral blood. Source of these receptors: a man between 18 and 29 years old with active or convalescent COVID-19. The CDR3 runs from the conserved cysteine through the conserved F or W. A D gene is named only where the DNA matches it firmly. Clone size, where shown, is once, few, many, or a class for clones that have expanded.

15	few	TRBV27	TRBJ2-2	TRBD1	TGTGCCAGCAGGCGGACAGGGGCTAACCGCGGGGAGCTGTTTTTT	CASRRTGANRGELFF
15	NA	TRBV5-5	TRBJ2-1	TRBD1	TGTGCCAGCACCATCGAGGGGGCCCCCTACAATGAGCAGTTCTTC	CASTIEGAPYNEQFF
15	NA	TRBV20-1	TRBJ2-4	NA	TGCAGTGCTAGTCTCATACCCGACAGTCAAAACATTCAGTACTTC	CSASLIPDSQNIQYF
15	NA	TRBV7-9	TRBJ1-5	TRBD1	TGTGCCAGCAGCGATGGACAGGGGGTGGGTCAGCCCCAGCATTTT	CASSDGQGVGQPQHF
10	NA	TRBV19	TRBJ2-5	NA	TGTGCCAGTAGCGACGGGACACAGTACTTC	CASSDGTQYF
15	NA	TRBV7-9	TRBJ1-6	TRBD1	TGTGCCAGCAGCTTAGCTTACAGGGGACCTTCACCCCTCCACTTT	CASSLAYRGPSPLHF
15	NA	TRBV5-5	TRBJ2-5	NA	TGTGCCAGCAGCTCCACAGGGTATCGCCAAGAGACCCAGTACTTC	CASSSTGYRQETQYF
16	few	TRBV7-9	TRBJ1-4	NA	TGTGCCAGCAGCTTGGCCGGACAGCCCATTAATGAAAAACTGTTTTTT	CASSLAGQPINEKLFF
20	once	TRBV5-1	TRBJ2-1	NA	TGCGCCAGCAGCTCCTTTACGCAATCGGGTAGACCTAGCTCCTACAATGAGCAGTTCTTC	CASSSFTQSGRPSSYNEQFF
11	NA	TRBV9	TRBJ2-7	TRBD2	TGTGCCAGCAGCGCGGGGGGAGAGCAGTACTTC	CASSAGGEQYF
13	once	TRBV2	TRBJ2-7	TRBD1	TGTGCCAGCAGTGACGACAGGGTGGACGAGCAGTACTTC	CASSDDRVDEQYF
14	NA	TRBV7-2	TRBJ2-5	NA	TGTGCCAGCAGCTTGCAACCCTTCAGGGAGACCCAGTACTTC	CASSLQPFRETQYF
16	NA	TRBV5-5	TRBJ1-4	NA	TGTGCCAGCAGCCCCTCCCCGCGGGCTGGGTTTGAAAAACTGTTTTTT	CASSPSPRAGFEKLFF
13	NA	TRBV19	TRBJ1-2	NA	TGTGCCAGTAGTATAGGACAAGGCGATGGCTACACCTTC	CASSIGQGDGYTF
16	NA	TRBV5-6	TRBJ2-5	TRBD1	TGTGCCAGCAGCCGGGGGACAGGGTCTTACCAAGAGACCCAGTACTTC	CASSRGTGSYQETQYF
13	NA	TRBV12-5	TRBJ2-1	NA	TGTGCTAGTGGTTTGGACAATTACAATGAGCAGTTCTTC	CASGLDNYNEQFF
11	NA	TRBV27	TRBJ2-7	NA	TGTGCCAGCAGGCGGTGGGACGAGCAGTACTTC	CASRRWDEQYF
13	NA	TRBV5-6	TRBJ1-1	NA	TGTGCCAGCAGCTCCCATACAGACACTGAAGCTTTCTTT	CASSSHTDTEAFF
14	NA	TRBV6-2/TRBV6-3	TRBJ2-7	NA	TGTGCCAGCAGTTACGGCGGGTCTCCCTGGGAGCAGTACTTC	CASSYGGSPWEQYF
13	NA	TRBV6-2/TRBV6-3	TRBJ1-5	NA	TGTGCCAGCAGTTACGACTCTCGACAGCCCCAGCATTTT	CASSYDSRQPQHF
14	NA	TRBV7-3	TRBJ2-3	TRBD2	TGTGCCAGCAGCGCTAGCGGGGGCACAGATACGCAGTATTTT	CASSASGGTDTQYF
15	NA	TRBV25-1	TRBJ1-2	TRBD1	TGTGCCAGCAGTCCAGGGGGCGTCGTTTTCTATGGCTACACCTTC	CASSPGGVVFYGYTF
16	NA	TRBV5-6	TRBJ2-1	NA	TGTGCCAGCAGCCACTCCGGGGGGCCCTCCTACAATGAGCAGTTCTTC	CASSHSGGPSYNEQFF
16	NA	TRBV7-8	TRBJ1-5	NA	TGTGCCAGCAGCTTAGACGTGGGGGGTTCGGGTCAGCCCCAGCATTTT	CASSLDVGGSGQPQHF
13	once	TRBV19	TRBJ2-7	TRBD1	TGTGCCAGTAGTTACCAGGGGGCTGGCGAGCAGTACTTC	CASSYQGAGEQYF
12	NA	TRBV12-5	TRBJ2-7	NA	TGTGCTAGTGGTGAACAGGGTTACGAGCAGTACTTC	CASGEQGYEQYF
13	NA	TRBV27	TRBJ2-2	NA	TGTGCCAGCAGGGACACGAACACCGGGGAGCTGTTTTTT	CASRDTNTGELFF
17	NA	TRBV11-2	TRBJ1-2	NA	TGTGCCAGCAGCTTTGCCCCCGGGGAGGTACCTAGTTCTGGCTACACCTTC	CASSFAPGEVPSSGYTF
15	NA	TRBV5-1	TRBJ1-6	NA	TGCGCCAGCAGCTTAGGGGGGGCGGCCAATTCACCCCTCCACTTT	CASSLGGAANSPLHF
16	NA	TRBV6-1	TRBJ1-3	NA	TGTGCCAGCAGTGATGTACGAATACTCTCTGGAAACACCATATATTTT	CASSDVRILSGNTIYF
15	NA	TRBV6-2/TRBV6-3	TRBJ1-5	NA	TGTGCCAGCAGTCCCGGGAGGAATAGCAATCAGCCCCAGCATTTT	CASSPGRNSNQPQHF